The T cell receptor beta chain described here comes from a study of blood T cell repertoires in COVID-19. There are 13 residues in the CDR3. With 1 base removed from V and 8 bases from J, the gap between germline ends came to 6 bases. The germline gives CDR1 KGHSH, CDR2 LQKENI. Produced via immunoSEQ multiplex PCR; TCRdb's table is partial and in-frame only. This sample has some 340,000 clones, with roughly four fifths found just once. Participants' own reports of clinical history determined their cohort assignment. The chain combines TRBV18 with TRBJ1-6, with D possibly matching TRBD1 (6 bases). The sequenced material came from PBMCs or T cells enriched from blood (not recorded which). The receptor was derived from a woman aged 45-65 years who had recovered from COVID-19. In DNA, the CDR3 is TGTGCCAGCTCACCACAGGGGGATTCACCCCTCCACTTT. This translates into CASSPQGDSPLHF.